This TCR beta chain was recorded in a study of blood T cells in healthy people across ages. Study-level results: Those diversity estimates obtained from one million T cells were thought to be underestimates.

The CDR3 spans 14 residues. Germline V lookup: CDR1 DFQATT, CDR2 SNEGSKA (reference sequence). Trimming took off 2 bases at V and 4 bases at J, with 15 bases between the two ends. Comment on this clonotype: Its antigen remains unknown.

A second PCR, run for roughly 7 to 11 cycles, used a sample-barcoded 5' primer plus a J-beta primer mix. TCRdb re-called the 5' RACE reads through MiXCR, storing one row per CDR3 protein. The data contain roughly 1.7 million distinct CDR3 sequences, roughly a third of them singletons. Researchers report isolating at least 7 million PBMCs per sample. The chain couples TRBV20-1 to TRBJ2-7; the D gene could be TRBD1 or TRBD2 (7 bases each). The receptor's source is a woman in her 30s in good health. The sample taken for sequencing was blood. CDR3 coding DNA: TGCAGTGCTAGAAGGGGAGGGGGCAGGTACGAGCAGTACTTC. It is translated as CSARRGGGRYEQYF.